Listed here are 28 T cell receptor beta chains from one sample, sequenced in a study of T cells in Graves' hyperthyroidism and ophthalmopathy. RNA transcripts served as the template for amplifying TCR beta CDR3 regions. TCR CDR3 underwent first-round RT-PCR with the HTBI primer set. TCRdb redid the calling of the multiplex PCR reads with MiXCR, one entry per CDR3 protein. The table has roughly 720,000 distinct CDR3 sequences, approximately 15% seen once. The sequenced sample consisted of blood. All receptors derive from a man aged 45-65 years with Graves' hyperthyroidism.

CDR3 in DNA: TGTGCCAGCAGTTTAAGGACCACCTCCTACAATGAGCAGTTCTTC. It specifies CASSLRTTSYNEQFF. This chain joins TRBV12-3 or TRBV12-4 and TRBJ2-1; D ambiguous. Deletions cut 2 bases from V and 0 bases from J, with 8 bases between. CDR3 length: 15 residues.

The sample holds many counts of this clonotype. The chain links TRBV11-2 to TRBJ2-7; a weak D match, TRBD1 (5 bases). Germline CDR1 is SGHAT and CDR2 is FQNNGV. The CDR3 contains 18 residues. V lost 5 bases and J 0 bases, leaving 23 bases between the germline ends. The CDR3 coding sequence is TGTGCCAGCAGCCCCCACCGGCCGCCGGACACCTTCTCCTACGAGCAGTACTTC. It yields the protein CASSPHRPPDTFSYEQYF.

The genes are TRBV11-3 and TRBJ2-2, with D perhaps matching TRBD1 (6 bases). The germline V and J ends were trimmed by 4 bases and 1 base, with 13 bases remaining between them. This CDR3 contains 16 residues. The germline gives CDR1 SGHNT, CDR2 YENEEA. This CDR3 reads CASSSRDTQNTGELFF. The CDR3 region has the DNA TGTGCCAGCAGCTCACGGGACACGCAGAACACCGGGGAGCTGTTTTTT.

The V gene is TRBV25-1, the J gene TRBJ1-1; D gene ambiguous. V was cut by 0 bases and J by 8 bases, with 4 bases left in between. The CDR3 spans 11 residues. The germline CDR1 and CDR2 sequences are MGHDK and SYGVNS. CDR3 bases: TGTGCCAGCAGTGAATACCCCGAAGCTTTCTTT. Translated: CASSEYPEAFF.

The chain joins TRBV14 to TRBJ2-7; D is possibly TRBD1 or TRBD2 (5 bases each). The CDR3 covers 15 residues. CDR1 is SGHDN, CDR2 FVKESK, per germline. V was cut by 2 bases and J by 3 bases, with 14 bases left in between. The CDR3 sequence is CASSQIGTVSYEQYF. The CDR3 nucleotides read TGTGCCAGCAGCCAAATCGGGACGGTGAGCTACGAGCAGTACTTC.

V usage is TRBV5-1 and J usage is TRBJ2-3, with TRBD2 identical over 9 bases. Germline CDR1 and CDR2: SGHRS and YFSETQ. There are 15 residues in the CDR3. V dropped 2 bases and J dropped 2; count of bases not matched to a gene: 3. CDR3 nucleotide sequence: TGCGCCAGCAGCTTTCGACTAGCGGACACAGATACGCAGTATTTT. Its protein product is CASSFRLADTDTQYF. Based on the CDR3 plus reference TRBV5-1 and TRBJ2-3, the full variable domain is KAGVTQTPRYLIKTRGQQVTLSCSPISGHRSVSWYQQTPGQGLQFLFEYFSETQRNKGNFPGRFSGRQFSNSRSEMNVSTLELGDSALYLCASSFRLADTDTQYFGPGTRLTVL.

The chain recombines TRBV18 with TRBJ2-1; TRBD2 might be the D (5 bases). The CDR3 loop spans 17 amino acids. The V gene lost 5 bases and the J gene lost 0 bases, with 17 bases spanning the gap. In germline, CDR1 is KGHSH, CDR2 LQKENI. The CDR3 loop reads CASSANLGGPSYNEQFF. The CDR3 region has the DNA TGTGCCAGCTCAGCCAACCTCGGAGGCCCCTCCTACAATGAGCAGTTCTTC.

The table lists this clonotype with a few counts. The gene calls are TRBV5-1 and TRBJ2-7; D possibly matches TRBD1 or TRBD2 (5 bases each). The CDR3 has 17 residues. With 3 bases removed from V and 3 bases from J, the gap between germline ends came to 22 bases. The germline gives CDR1 SGHRS, CDR2 YFSETQ. This chain's CDR3 is CASSYFPSRDGLYEQYF. CDR3 in DNA: TGCGCCAGCAGCTACTTCCCGTCCCGGGACGGCCTCTACGAGCAGTACTTC.

This clonotype was seen repeatedly, ten times or more. V is TRBV30 and J is TRBJ1-1; 9 positions agree with TRBD1. After removal of 0 bases from V and 5 bases from J, the junction contained 13 bases not matched to a gene. This CDR3 is 17 amino acids long. CDR1 GTSNPN and CDR2 SVGIG come from the germline V gene (reference sequence). The CDR3 loop is CAWSVPRTGDLGTEAFF. CDR3 nucleotides: TGTGCCTGGAGTGTACCCCGGACAGGGGACTTGGGTACTGAAGCTTTCTTT. Based on the CDR3 plus reference TRBV30 and TRBJ1-1, the full variable domain is SQTIHQWPATLVQPVGSPLSLECTVEGTSNPNLYWYRQAAGRGLQLLFYSVGIGQISSEVPQNLSASRPQDRQFILSSKKLLLSDSGFYLCAWSVPRTGDLGTEAFFGQGTRLTVV.

The chain is built from TRBV3-1 and TRBJ2-7; 11 nucleotides align to TRBD2. This CDR3 is 18 amino acids long. In germline, CDR1 is LGHDT, CDR2 YNNKEL (reference sequence). The J segment lost 5 bases and the V segment lost 0 bases, leaving 12 bases of the junction unmatched. CDR3 sequence reads: CASSQESSLLAGVNEQYF. CDR3 coding DNA: TGTGCCAGCAGCCAAGAAAGTAGCCTACTAGCGGGAGTAAACGAGCAGTACTTC.

This chain joins TRBV20-1 and TRBJ1-1, with 9 bases fitting TRBD1. This CDR3 region has 14 residues. The germline gives CDR1 DFQATT, CDR2 SNEGSKA (reference sequence). J was trimmed by 5 bases and V by 3 bases; bases with no gene match: 7. The CDR3 DNA is TGCAGTGCTAGGCCCCCGACAGGGGGAACTGAAGCTTTCTTT. This encodes CSARPPTGGTEAFF.

A few counts support this clonotype. The chain uses TRBV6-1 and TRBJ1-1; D remains unclear. The germline V gene encodes CDR1 MNHNS and CDR2 SASEGT. CDR3 size: 12 residues. Trimming cost V 8 bases and J 5 bases, with 12 bases left between them. In DNA form, the CDR3 reads TGTGCCAGCCGGATGGGTGGAACTGAAGCTTTCTTT. It encodes CASRMGGTEAFF.

The J gene is TRBJ1-1, the V gene TRBV27; 7 bases match TRBD1. Germline-derived CDR1 and CDR2 are MNHEY and SMNVEV (reference sequence). V lost 6 bases to trimming and J lost 10 bases; unmatched junction nucleotides: 8. The length of the CDR3 is 12 residues. CDR3 nucleotides: TGTGCCAGCAGGGAGACAGGGCTGAGAGCTTTCTTT. It yields the protein CASRETGLRAFF.

This clonotype was seen repeatedly, ten times or more. The V and J genes are TRBV12-3 or TRBV12-4 and TRBJ1-4, with unresolved D. The length of the CDR3 is 15 residues. The germline V and J ends were trimmed by 3 bases and 3 bases, with 11 bases remaining between them. CDR3 amino acids: CASSFIAGSNEKLFF. CDR3 DNA sequence: TGTGCCAGCAGTTTCATCGCGGGATCTAATGAAAAACTGTTTTTT.

This clonotype was recorded many times. This chain uses TRBV28 with TRBJ1-2; D gene ambiguous. Trimming shortened V by 8 bases and J by 5 bases, and 12 bases separated the two germline ends. The CDR3 runs to 12 residues. From germline, CDR1 is MDHEN and CDR2 SYDVKM. CDR3 in DNA: TGTGCCAGCGCGGTGAAAGGATATGGCTACACCTTC. Translating it yields CASAVKGYGYTF.

The chain uses TRBV7-9 and TRBJ1-5; no clear D. Trimming took 6 bases from V and 4 from J, leaving 13 bases between them. The germline V gene has CDR1 SEHNR and CDR2 FQNEAQ (reference sequence). The CDR3 length is 14 residues. DNA for the CDR3: TGTGCCAGCAGTCCGGACGGTCCTAATCAGCCCCAGCATTTT. Residues: CASSPDGPNQPQHF.

This clonotype was counted ten times or more. The rearrangement links TRBV6-5 to TRBJ2-7; the D is unclear. The germline gives CDR1 MNHEY, CDR2 SVGAGI. Trimming took off 2 bases at V and 2 bases at J, with 10 bases between the two ends. The CDR3 runs to 14 residues. This chain's CDR3 is CASSYRSATYEQYF. CDR3 in DNA: TGTGCCAGCAGTTACCGCTCCGCTACCTACGAGCAGTACTTC.

Many counts were recorded for this clonotype. The chain's CDR3 is CASSRRQASTDTQYF. In DNA form, the CDR3 reads TGTGCCAGCTCACGACGGCAGGCTAGCACAGATACGCAGTATTTT. The J gene is TRBJ2-3, the V gene TRBV18; D ambiguous. V was trimmed by 4 bases and J by 0 bases, leaving 11 bases between them. This CDR3 comprises 15 residues. Germline CDR1 is KGHSH and CDR2 is LQKENI.

J is TRBJ2-1 and V is TRBV5-6; D tentatively fits TRBD1 or TRBD2 (5 bases each). From germline, CDR1 is SGHDT and CDR2 YYEEEE. Trimming removed 0 bases at V and 0 bases at J, with 10 bases between. This CDR3 is built from 16 residues. The CDR3 nucleotides are TGTGCCAGCAGCTTGGGGGGACCCGCCTCCTACAATGAGCAGTTCTTC. Translating gives CASSLGGPASYNEQFF.

In its sample, this clonotype was seen a few times. The gene calls are TRBV20-1 and TRBJ2-7; 14 nucleotides align to TRBD2. The germline CDR1 and CDR2 sequences are DFQATT and SNEGSKA (reference sequence). With V trimmed by 5 bases and J by 6 bases, 6 bases remained unmatched. The CDR3 is 14 residues long. As DNA, the CDR3 is TGCAGTGCTCCAGGGACTAGCGGGAGTTTCGAGCAGTACTTC. This codes for CSAPGTSGSFEQYF.

The table lists this clonotype with many counts. The chain has TRBV6-2 or TRBV6-3 and TRBJ2-7; 7 bases map to TRBD2. CDR1 MNHEY and CDR2 SVGEGT come from the germline V gene. CDR3 length: 12 amino acids. The V segment lost 6 bases and the J segment 3 bases; nucleotides outside the gene matches: 2. The CDR3 reads CASSREGYEQYF. The CDR3 DNA follows: TGTGCCAGCAGCAGGGAGGGCTACGAGCAGTACTTC.

This clonotype was seen repeatedly, ten times or more. V and J are TRBV28 and TRBJ2-7, with 7 nucleotides matching TRBD1. After removal of 6 bases from V and 5 bases from J, the junction contained 10 bases not matched to a gene. Germline assignment: CDR1 MDHEN and CDR2 SYDVKM. This CDR3 contains 14 residues. CDR3 residues: CASRNDRDKHEQYF. DNA for the CDR3: TGTGCCAGCAGAAATGACAGGGACAAGCACGAGCAGTACTTC.

This chain connects TRBV28 to TRBJ2-2; a possible D gene is TRBD2 (6 bases). V lost 2 bases and J 3 bases, leaving 10 bases between the germline ends. The CDR3 is made up of 15 amino acids. Germline V gene sequence: CDR1 MDHEN, CDR2 SYDVKM. CDR3 sequence (DNA): TGTGCCAGCAGTTTAGGGGACTCCTACACCGGGGAGCTGTTTTTT. This sequence encodes CASSLGDSYTGELFF.

A note on this clonotype: An end of the junction differs from the germline gene, which may be a read error. V gene TRBV12-3 or TRBV12-4 combines with J gene TRBJ1-3; D gene ambiguous. The CDR3 sequence is 12 residues long. The CDR3 loop is CASSPWVNSIYF. The CDR3 DNA follows: TGTGCCAGCAGCCCTTGGGTAAACTCCATATATTTT.

This chain uses TRBV19 with TRBJ2-5; 8 nucleotides line up with TRBD1. Germline V gene lookup returns CDR1 LNHDA and CDR2 SQIVND (reference sequence). The CDR3 totals 15 residues. The V and J ends lost 5 bases and 7 bases, in that order; junction bases with no gene match: 12. The CDR3 here is CASSQVDRAGLTQYF. CDR3 nucleotides: TGTGCCAGTAGTCAGGTGGACAGGGCGGGTTTGACCCAGTACTTC.

Concerning this clonotype itself: Lacking the conserved final phenylalanine or tryptophan, this CDR3 likely reflects a read error. The rearrangement links TRBV6-1 to TRBJ2-2, with 8 nucleotides matching TRBD1. The germline CDR1 and CDR2 sequences are MNHNS and SASEGT. The CDR3 runs to 13 residues. V gave up 7 bases and J gave up 6 bases; unmatched junction bases: 4. This chain's CDR3 is CASTLTGAGELFL. The CDR3, as DNA: TGTGCCAGCACCTTGACAGGGGCCGGGGAGCTGTTTCTT.

As to this clonotype: A read error may produce the germline difference seen at one junction end. The chain links TRBV7-9 to TRBJ1-1; D is undetermined. The CDR3 is 13 residues long. The germline V gene encodes CDR1 SEHNR and CDR2 FQNEAQ (reference sequence). CDR3 loop: CPSSLGRDTEAFF. In DNA form, the CDR3 reads TGTCCCAGCAGCTTAGGAAGGGACACTGAAGCTTTCTTT.

With regard to this clonotype: This may stem from a read error, because a much larger clone lies one nucleotide away. The chain combines TRBV28 with TRBJ2-4, with D possibly being TRBD2 (6 bases). CDR1 is MDHEN, CDR2 SYDVKM, per germline. The CDR3 length is 17 residues. The CDR3 nucleotides are TGTGCCAACAGTTTACGTGCGGGCGGGAAGGCCAAAAACATTCAGTACTTC. It encodes CANSLRAGGKAKNIQYF.